The next 8 T cell receptor beta chains were all read from a single sample in a study of blood T cell repertoires in COVID-19. The data were produced by immunoSEQ multiplex PCR, yet TCRdb's version contains in-frame clones alone and is incomplete. Here the sample spans fewer than 110,000 clones, roughly 85% being singletons. The sequencing sample was made of peripheral blood. These receptors all come from a woman in her seventies with active or convalescent COVID-19.

This sequence joins TRBV4-3 and TRBJ2-7; 7 bases align to TRBD1. Germline V CDR1 and CDR2: LGHNA, YSLEER. CDR3 length: 14 amino acids. V lost 1 base and J lost 2; bases outside the gene matches: 2. The CDR3 DNA reads as TGCGCCAGCAGCCAAGGGACAGGACCCTACGAGCAGTACTTC. Translation gives CASSQGTGPYEQYF.

The chain links TRBV11-2 to TRBJ1-6; TRBD1 matches at 7 bases. The CDR3 runs to 13 residues. Germline CDR1 and CDR2: SGHAT and FQNNGV. V trimming: 5 bases; J trimming: 10 bases; junction bases outside the gene matches: 5. The CDR3 DNA is TGTGCCAGCAGCCCAACAGGGGTGTCACCCCTCCACTTT. Its translation: CASSPTGVSPLHF. Variable domain in full (rest from reference TRBV11-2 and TRBJ1-6): EAGVAQSPRYKIIEKRQSVAFWCNPISGHATLYWYQQILGQGPKLLIQFQNNGVVDDSQLPKDRFSAERLKGVDSTLKIQPAKLEDSAVYLCASSPTGVSPLHFGNGTRLTVT.

The chain recombines TRBV24-1 with TRBJ2-2; D is ambiguous. The CDR3 sequence is 16 residues long. The V end lost 3 bases, the J end lost 0 bases, and 10 bases lay between the germline ends. Germline CDR1 KGHDR, CDR2 SFDVKD. DNA for the CDR3: TGTGCCACCAGTGATCTCGCGTTCGCGAACACCGGGGAGCTGTTTTTT. Translated: CATSDLAFANTGELFF.

This CDR3 is CASSEGRGGETQYF. CDR3 sequence (DNA): TGTGCCAGCAGTGAGGGCAGGGGCGGGGAGACCCAGTACTTC. This chain links TRBV2 with TRBJ2-5; maybe TRBD1 (6 bases). Trimming removed 3 bases at V and 5 bases at J, with 13 bases between. The CDR3 consists of 14 residues. The germline gives CDR1 SNHLY, CDR2 FYNNEI.

The genes are TRBV7-8 and TRBJ2-1; weak D call: TRBD2 (5 bases). The CDR3 totals 18 residues. V lost 1 base to trimming and J lost 12 bases, with 28 bases between them. Germline lookup yields CDR1 SGHVS and CDR2 FQNEAQ. In DNA, the CDR3 is TGTGCCAGCAGCTTAGATCCCATCTATACCGGGCTAGCCGCTGCGCAGTTCTTC. It codes for CASSLDPIYTGLAAAQFF.

The chain has TRBV28 and TRBJ1-2; D is unresolved. Trimming removed 3 bases at V and 4 bases at J, with 12 bases between. Germline CDR1 MDHEN, CDR2 SYDVKM. This CDR3 is 14 amino acids long. CDR3 loop: CASSLEGRSYGYTF. The DNA of the CDR3 is TGTGCCAGCAGTTTGGAGGGCCGGAGCTATGGCTACACCTTC.

The CDR3 loop is CASSQDSSGSNEQFF. The DNA of the CDR3 is TGTGCCAGCAGCCAAGACAGCAGCGGGAGCAATGAGCAGTTCTTC. The chain recombines TRBV3-1 (or the pseudogene TRBV3-2) with TRBJ2-1, with TRBD2 matching over 8 bases. Germline assignment: CDR1 LGHDT and CDR2 YNNKEL (reference sequence). V lost 0 bases to trimming and J lost 6 bases; unmatched junction nucleotides: 4. This CDR3 has 15 residues.

The chain carries TRBV3-1 (or the pseudogene TRBV3-2) and TRBJ2-7; 7 bases line up with TRBD2. The assigned J gene may be wrong: the sequence end matches TRBJ2-5 better. Germline assignment: CDR1 LGHDT and CDR2 YNNKEL (reference sequence). The CDR3 length is 14 residues. CDR3 region: CASSSTSSQETQYF. For the CDR3, the DNA is TGTGCCAGCAGCTCGACTAGCAGTCAAGAGACCCAGTACTTC.